One and the same sample provided the 17 T cell receptor beta chains below, sequenced in a study of T-cell memory formation after mild COVID-19. In TCRdb, the 5' RACE reads were re-called with MiXCR into one record per CDR3 protein. The table includes roughly 400,000 distinct CDR3 sequences, more than 20% detected once. Sample: PBMCs or a T cell subset sorted from them (not recorded which). Source of these receptors: an adult woman who had mild COVID-19 (a few samples of this study predate the infection). Cell type and time point are not known.

The chain carries TRBV4-2 and TRBJ1-6; 9 positions agree with TRBD1. Germline assignment: CDR1 LGHNA and CDR2 YNFKEQ. After removal of 0 bases from V and 10 bases from J, the junction contained 7 bases not matched to a gene. This CDR3 is built from 16 residues. CDR3 coding DNA: TGTGCCAGCAGCCAAGATGACCGGACAGGGGAATCACCCCTCCACTTT. Its translation is CASSQDDRTGESPLHF.

The sample holds a few counts of this clonotype. The chain has TRBV12-3 or TRBV12-4 and TRBJ2-1; D could derive from TRBD1 or TRBD2 (6 bases each). The length of the CDR3 is 11 residues. V was cut by 1 base and J by 14 bases, with 9 bases left in between. This CDR3 is CASSLGRGEFF. The CDR3 DNA follows: TGTGCCAGCAGTTTAGGTAGGGGGGAGTTCTTC.

This clonotype was picked up a small number of times. The J gene is TRBJ2-1, the V gene TRBV5-1; a possible D gene is TRBD1 (6 bases). The V and J ends lost 4 bases and 4 bases respectively, with 18 bases between them. In germline, CDR1 is SGHRS, CDR2 YFSETQ. The CDR3 length is 16 residues. CDR3 in amino acids: CASSLAPGTQYNEQFF. The DNA of the CDR3 is TGCGCCAGCAGCCTAGCCCCCGGGACACAGTACAATGAGCAGTTCTTC.

This clonotype appeared a few times. The rearrangement links TRBV4-1 to TRBJ1-4; D may be TRBD1 (5 bases). Per germline, CDR1 MGHRA and CDR2 YSYEKL. This CDR3 has 14 amino acids. V was clipped by 6 bases and J by 7 bases, with 15 bases between them. DNA of the CDR3: TGCGCCAGCAGATCCTCACGCGGGGGTGAAAAACTGTTTTTT. The encoded protein is CASRSSRGGEKLFF.

The chain recombines TRBV2 with TRBJ1-4; D unresolved. V lost 3 bases and J 7 bases, leaving 9 bases between the germline ends. There are 13 residues in the CDR3. Germline loops: CDR1 SNHLY, CDR2 FYNNEI. CDR3 protein: CASSDWTGEKLFF. The DNA for the CDR3 is TGTGCCAGCAGTGACTGGACCGGTGAAAAACTGTTTTTT.

The chain is built from TRBV5-5 and TRBJ1-6; D remains ambiguous. V was pared by 1 base and J by 10 bases, with 15 bases between. The CDR3 totals 15 residues. The germline CDR1 and CDR2 sequences are SGHKS and YYEKEE (reference sequence). CDR3 sequence reads: CASSLRPGSSSPLHF. The DNA of the CDR3 is TGTGCCAGCAGCTTGAGGCCGGGCAGTTCGTCACCCCTCCACTTT.

The rearrangement joins TRBV4-1 to TRBJ1-1, with 11 bases fitting TRBD1. The V gene's germline CDR1 is MGHRA and CDR2 YSYEKL. The V segment lost 0 bases and the J segment 5 bases; nucleotides outside the gene matches: 5. This CDR3 is built from 16 residues. CDR3 loop: CASSQDIGTGGTEAFF. CDR3 bases: TGCGCCAGCAGCCAAGATATCGGGACAGGGGGGACTGAAGCTTTCTTT.

Only a few counts were recorded for this clonotype. CDR3 sequence: CASSSGLLAGNEQYF. The CDR3 DNA follows: TGTGCCAGCAGTTCGGGACTCCTCGCTGGCAACGAGCAGTACTTC. The genes are TRBV12-3 or TRBV12-4 and TRBJ2-7; a possible D gene is TRBD2 (6 bases). The CDR3 consists of 15 residues. V lost 4 bases, J lost 5 bases, and 18 bases lay in between.

This clonotype was counted between two and nine times. The V gene is TRBV7-2, the J gene TRBJ2-2; D not certain. Trimming pared 4 bases from V and 5 bases from J, leaving 11 bases between. CDR3 length: 14 residues. Germline CDR1 SGHTA, CDR2 FQGNSA. The CDR3 nucleotides are TGTGCCAGCAGCTCCGACCCCCTTACCGGGGAGCTGTTTTTT. It translates to CASSSDPLTGELFF.

This clonotype was observed a handful of times. This rearrangement joins TRBV12-3 or TRBV12-4 to TRBJ1-2, with 10 bases aligning to TRBD1. V lost 2 bases, J lost 3 bases, and 3 bases stayed unmatched. This CDR3 is built from 15 residues. For the CDR3, the DNA is TGTGCCAGCAGTTTAAGGGGGACAGGGGACTATGGCTACACCTTC. Translation gives CASSLRGTGDYGYTF.

The V call is TRBV20-1, the J call TRBJ2-7; TRBD2 aligns across 8 bases. The trim removed 1 base at V and 1 base at J, leaving 6 bases unmatched. This CDR3 contains 15 residues. Germline V gene sequence: CDR1 DFQATT, CDR2 SNEGSKA (reference sequence). The CDR3 loop is CSARARRGVSYEQYF. In nucleotides, the CDR3 is TGCAGTGCTAGAGCTCGGCGGGGGGTGTCCTACGAGCAGTACTTC.

V is TRBV19 and J is TRBJ2-2; D is undetermined. The germline gives CDR1 LNHDA, CDR2 SQIVND (reference sequence). Trimming stripped 4 bases from V and 6 bases from J, with 12 bases between. CDR3 length equals 14 residues. This CDR3 reads CASSTPMSAGELFF. The CDR3, as DNA: TGTGCCAGTAGTACCCCCATGAGCGCCGGGGAGCTGTTTTTT.

This clonotype was seen only a few times. The gene calls are TRBV10-3 and TRBJ1-5; tentative D call: TRBD1 (5 bases). Between the trimmed V and J ends, which lost 10 bases and 7 bases, there was a span of 14 bases. The CDR3 runs 12 residues. Germline values: CDR1 ENHRY, CDR2 SYGVKD. The CDR3 DNA reads TGTGCCACCACGGACGGGGGGCAGCCCCAGCATTTT. Encoded protein: CATTDGGQPQHF.

This clonotype appeared a few times. J is TRBJ2-3 and V is TRBV27; D gene ambiguous. V dropped 5 bases and J dropped 6 bases, with 15 bases sitting between them. This CDR3 comprises 14 residues. From germline, CDR1 is MNHEY and CDR2 SMNVEV (reference sequence). This CDR3 reads CASSPNPSWDTQYF. The CDR3 region has the DNA TGTGCCAGCAGTCCCAACCCATCTTGGGATACGCAGTATTTT.

This rearrangement joins TRBV12-3 or TRBV12-4 to TRBJ2-7; D remains unclear. There are 13 residues in the CDR3. With 2 bases removed from V and 6 bases from J, the gap between germline ends came to 11 bases. In DNA form, the CDR3 reads TGTGCCAGCAGTTTAACGGCAGTGGCCGAGCAGTACTTC. The encoded protein is CASSLTAVAEQYF.

V and J are TRBV11-2 and TRBJ2-1, with unresolved D. The ends were cut back, 4 bases at V and 7 bases at J, with 26 bases in the middle. Germline lookup yields CDR1 SGHAT and CDR2 FQNNGV. This CDR3 spans 18 amino acids. CDR3 sequence: CASSSLRSRRASSNEQFF. The CDR3 DNA follows: TGTGCCAGCAGCTCCTTAAGGAGTCGACGGGCGTCTTCGAATGAGCAGTTCTTC.

This clonotype occurred many times. This sequence joins TRBV5-1 and TRBJ2-6; weak D call: TRBD2 (5 bases). V was trimmed by 1 base and J by 2 bases, leaving 10 bases between them. CDR3 length: 16 amino acids. The germline V gene encodes CDR1 SGHRS and CDR2 YFSETQ. CDR3 residues: CASSLTEEAGANVLTF. The CDR3 DNA sequence: TGCGCCAGCAGCTTGACTGAGGAGGCTGGGGCCAACGTCCTGACTTTC.